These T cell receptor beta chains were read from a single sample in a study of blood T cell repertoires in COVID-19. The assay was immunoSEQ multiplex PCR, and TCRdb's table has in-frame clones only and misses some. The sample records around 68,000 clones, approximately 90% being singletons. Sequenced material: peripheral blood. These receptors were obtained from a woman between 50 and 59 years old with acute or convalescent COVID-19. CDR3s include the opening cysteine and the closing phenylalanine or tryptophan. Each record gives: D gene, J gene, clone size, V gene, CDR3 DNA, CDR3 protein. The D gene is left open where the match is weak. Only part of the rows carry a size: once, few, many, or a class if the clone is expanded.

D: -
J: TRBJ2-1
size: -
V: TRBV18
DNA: TGTGCCAGCTCGTTCGAGCGGGACACTGAGCAGTTCTTC
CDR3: CASSFERDTEQFF

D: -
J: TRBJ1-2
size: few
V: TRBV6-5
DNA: TGTGCCAGCAAAGGACAGCCCTCGTCTTCATATGGCTACACCTTC
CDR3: CASKGQPSSSYGYTF

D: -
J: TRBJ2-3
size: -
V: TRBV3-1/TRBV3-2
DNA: TGTGCCAGCAGCCAAGTCCAAGGCGGGGCGGCTGATACGCAGTATTTT
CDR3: CASSQVQGGAADTQYF

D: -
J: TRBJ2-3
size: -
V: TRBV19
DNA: TGTGCCAGCAGTGGGAGGGGGGGGGCAGATACGCAGTATTTT
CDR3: CASSGRGGADTQYF

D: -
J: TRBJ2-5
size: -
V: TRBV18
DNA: TGTGCCAGCTCACTCGGACTCGGGGAGACCCAGTACTTC
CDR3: CASSLGLGETQYF

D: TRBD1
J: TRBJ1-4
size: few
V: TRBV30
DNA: TGTGCCTGGAGTCCCAAGGGGGCTGGGGAAAAACTGTTTTTT
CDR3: CAWSPKGAGEKLFF

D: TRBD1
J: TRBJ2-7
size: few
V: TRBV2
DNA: TGTGCCAGCAGTGAACAGGGACAGGGGAACGAGCAGTACTTC
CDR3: CASSEQGQGNEQYF

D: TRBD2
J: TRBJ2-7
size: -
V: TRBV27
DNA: TGTGCCAGCATGAAGCGGGGTGAGCAGTACTTC
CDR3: CASMKRGEQYF

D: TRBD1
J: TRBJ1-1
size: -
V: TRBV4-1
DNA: TGCGCCAGCAGCCCATTTGGGACAGGGAAGGCTGAAGCTTTCTTT
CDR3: CASSPFGTGKAEAFF

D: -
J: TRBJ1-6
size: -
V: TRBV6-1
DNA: TGTGCCAGCAGTGAATTTATGGGCAATTCACCCCTCCACTTT
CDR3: CASSEFMGNSPLHF

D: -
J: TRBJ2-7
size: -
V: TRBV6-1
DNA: TGTGCCAGCAGTGAACTAGGGCGGGAAGGTGAGCAGTACTTC
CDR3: CASSELGREGEQYF

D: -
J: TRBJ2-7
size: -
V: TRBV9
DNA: TGTGCCAGCAGCGTATTTGGGGGGGCGGATGACTACGAGCAGTACTTC
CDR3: CASSVFGGADDYEQYF

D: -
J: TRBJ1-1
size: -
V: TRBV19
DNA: TGTGCCAGTAGCCCAGGGTTTCGGACTGAAGCTTTCTTT
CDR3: CASSPGFRTEAFF

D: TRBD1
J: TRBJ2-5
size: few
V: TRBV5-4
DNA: TGTGCCAGCAGCACGCCGGGACAGAGGCAAGAGACCCAGTACTTC
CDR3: CASSTPGQRQETQYF

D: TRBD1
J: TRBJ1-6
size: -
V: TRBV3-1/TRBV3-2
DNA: TGTGCCAGCAGCCAAGGGTCAAACAGGGGGAATTCACCCCTCCACTTT
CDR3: CASSQGSNRGNSPLHF

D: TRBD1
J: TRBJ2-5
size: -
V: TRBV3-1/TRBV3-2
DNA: TGTGCCAGCAGCCCTGGAGGGACAGGGCTTATGGAGACCCAGTACTTC
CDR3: CASSPGGTGLMETQYF

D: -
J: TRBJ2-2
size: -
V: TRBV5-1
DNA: TGCGCCAGCAGATCAGTCGCGGGCCCGAACACCGGGGAGCTGTTTTTT
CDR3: CASRSVAGPNTGELFF

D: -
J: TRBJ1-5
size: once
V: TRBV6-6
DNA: TGTGCCAGCAGTTGGGCAGGGGACCAGCCCCAGCATTTT
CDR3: CASSWAGDQPQHF

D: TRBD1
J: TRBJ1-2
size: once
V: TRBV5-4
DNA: TGTGCCAGCAGCGTAGAGACAGGGGCACATGGCTACACCTTC
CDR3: CASSVETGAHGYTF

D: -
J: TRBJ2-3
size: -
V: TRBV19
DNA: TGTGCCAGTAGTGTACAGGAACGAGCTACGCAGTATTTT
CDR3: CASSVQERATQYF

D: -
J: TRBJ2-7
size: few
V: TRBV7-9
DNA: TGTGCCAGCAGCTTAGACACCCGGGACGAGCAGTACTTC
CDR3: CASSLDTRDEQYF

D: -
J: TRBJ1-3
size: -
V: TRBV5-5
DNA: TGTGCCAGCAGCGCGAAAGGAAACACCATATATTTT
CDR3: CASSAKGNTIYF

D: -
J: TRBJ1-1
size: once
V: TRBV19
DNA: TGTGCCAGTAAGGGTCAGGGAGGGACTAAGACTGAAGCTTTCTTT
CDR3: CASKGQGGTKTEAFF

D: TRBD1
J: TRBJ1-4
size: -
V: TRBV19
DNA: TGTGCCAGTACCGACTACGGACAGGGTGGGGAAAAACTGTTTTTT
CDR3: CASTDYGQGGEKLFF

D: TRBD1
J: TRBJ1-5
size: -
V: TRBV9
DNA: TGTGCCAGCAGCCCCTACTCAGGGGGCTTCCAGCCCCAGCATTTT
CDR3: CASSPYSGGFQPQHF

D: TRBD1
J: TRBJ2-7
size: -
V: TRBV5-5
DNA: TGTGCCAGCAGCTTGGTAGGACAGGGCTACGAGCAGTACTTC
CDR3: CASSLVGQGYEQYF

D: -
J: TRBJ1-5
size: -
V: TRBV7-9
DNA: TGTGCCAGCAGCACATCCCAGGCAGGGTCCCAGCCCCAGCATTTT
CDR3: CASSTSQAGSQPQHF

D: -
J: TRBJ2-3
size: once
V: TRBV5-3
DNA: TGTGCCAGAAGCTTGGGACTCCCAAAGGAGGATACGCAGTATTTT
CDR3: CARSLGLPKEDTQYF

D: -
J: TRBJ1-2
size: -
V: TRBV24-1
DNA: TGTGCCACCAGTGATTTAGAATCTACTAACTATGGCTACACCTTC
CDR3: CATSDLESTNYGYTF

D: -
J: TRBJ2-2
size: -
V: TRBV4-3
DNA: TGCGCCAGCAGCCAAGATGCTAGAACCGGGGAGCTGTTTTTT
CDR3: CASSQDARTGELFF

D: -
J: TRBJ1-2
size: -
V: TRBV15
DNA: TGTGCCACCAGCAGGGCAGGGTATGGCTACACCTTC
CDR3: CATSRAGYGYTF

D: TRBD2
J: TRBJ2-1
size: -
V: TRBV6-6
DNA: TGTGCCAGCAGTCCTGGGACTAGCGGGAGGGCCTCCTACAATGAGCAGTTCTTC
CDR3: CASSPGTSGRASYNEQFF

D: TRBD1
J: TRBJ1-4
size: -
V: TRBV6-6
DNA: TGTGCCAGCAGTTTATCCGGACAGGGGTCTGAAAAACTGTTTTTT
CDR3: CASSLSGQGSEKLFF

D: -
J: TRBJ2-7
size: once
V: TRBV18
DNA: TGTGCCAGCTCACCGCTAGGTAGCGAGCAGTACTTC
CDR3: CASSPLGSEQYF

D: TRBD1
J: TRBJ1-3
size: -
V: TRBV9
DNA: TGTGCCAGCAGCGCAAGACAGGGGGCAAGGACTGGAAACACCATATATTTT
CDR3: CASSARQGARTGNTIYF

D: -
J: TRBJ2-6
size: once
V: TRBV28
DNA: TGTGCCAGCAGTTTGTCGGAGGGGGCTCCCGGGGCCAACGTCCTGACTTTC
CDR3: CASSLSEGAPGANVLTF

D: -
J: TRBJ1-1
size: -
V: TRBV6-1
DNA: TGTGCCAGCAACAGGGACCGCACTGAAGCTTTCTTT
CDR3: CASNRDRTEAFF

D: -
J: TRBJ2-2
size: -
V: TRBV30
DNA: TGTGCCTGGAGTGGACAGAGCACCGGGGAGCTGTTTTTT
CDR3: CAWSGQSTGELFF

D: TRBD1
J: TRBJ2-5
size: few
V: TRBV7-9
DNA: TGTGCCAGCAGCACAAAACAGGGGCCCAGGGAGACCCAGTACTTC
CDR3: CASSTKQGPRETQYF

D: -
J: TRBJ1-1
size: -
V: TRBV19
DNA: TGTGCCACCACAGATGGGGGGTGGGCGAACACTGAAGCTTTCTTT
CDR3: CATTDGGWANTEAFF

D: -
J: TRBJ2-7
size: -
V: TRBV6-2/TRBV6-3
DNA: TGTGCCAGCAGTTACCTTCTGATGCGGGATCCCTACGAGCAGTACTTC
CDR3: CASSYLLMRDPYEQYF

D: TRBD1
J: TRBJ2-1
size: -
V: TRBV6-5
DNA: TGTGCCAGCAACCGAGGGACAGGGGGTTATGAGCAGTTCTTC
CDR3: CASNRGTGGYEQFF

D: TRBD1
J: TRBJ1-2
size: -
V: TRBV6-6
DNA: TGTGCCAGCAGTAAGGGGACAGACTCCCTTAACTATGGCTACACCTTC
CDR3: CASSKGTDSLNYGYTF

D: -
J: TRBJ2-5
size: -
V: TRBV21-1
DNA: TGTGCCAGCAGCGCCCAGTCCCTGCGGGAGACCCAGTACTTC
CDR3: CASSAQSLRETQYF

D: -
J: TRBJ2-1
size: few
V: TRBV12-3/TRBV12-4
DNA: TGTGCCAGCAGTCTATCTAGAGCTGAGCAGTTCTTC
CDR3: CASSLSRAEQFF

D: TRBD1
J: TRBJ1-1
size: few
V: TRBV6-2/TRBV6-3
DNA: TGTGCCAGCAGTTACTTGACAGGGGGGTTGGGCACTGAAGCTTTCTTT
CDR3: CASSYLTGGLGTEAFF

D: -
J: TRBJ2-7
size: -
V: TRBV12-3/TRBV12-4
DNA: TGTGCCAGCAGTTCCGACAGTTCCTACGAGCAGTACTTC
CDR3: CASSSDSSYEQYF

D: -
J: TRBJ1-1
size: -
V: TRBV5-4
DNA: TGTGCCAGCAGTCCGCGGGAAGCGAACACTGAAGCTTTCTTT
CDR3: CASSPREANTEAFF

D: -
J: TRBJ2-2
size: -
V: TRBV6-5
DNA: TGTGCCAGCAGTTGGCAACGAACCACCGGGGAGCTGTTTTTT
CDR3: CASSWQRTTGELFF

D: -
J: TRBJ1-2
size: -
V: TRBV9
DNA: TGTGCCAGCAGCGCTAATACAGGGATTGGCTACACCTTC
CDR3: CASSANTGIGYTF

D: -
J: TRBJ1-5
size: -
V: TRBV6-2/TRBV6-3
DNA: TGTGCCAGCAGTTACTCGATGAGGGTCGGGTCCTTCCGCGTAGATCAGCCCCAGCATTTT
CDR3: CASSYSMRVGSFRVDQPQHF

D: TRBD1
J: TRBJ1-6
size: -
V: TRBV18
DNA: TGTGCCAGCTCACCCGGACAGGCTGATAATTCACCCCTCCACTTT
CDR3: CASSPGQADNSPLHF

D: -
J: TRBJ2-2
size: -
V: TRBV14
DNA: TGTGCCAGCAGCCTAGGACTGGGAAACGGGGAGCTGTTTTTT
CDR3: CASSLGLGNGELFF

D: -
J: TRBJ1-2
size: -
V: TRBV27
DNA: TGTGCCAGCAGTTTGGGGGGATACGATGGCTACACCTTC
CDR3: CASSLGGYDGYTF

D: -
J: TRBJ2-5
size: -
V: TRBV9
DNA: TGTGCCAGCAGCGTAGCTACAGGAGAGACCCAGTACTTC
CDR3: CASSVATGETQYF

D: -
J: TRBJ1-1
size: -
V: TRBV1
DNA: TGCACCAGCAGGGCTGACGGGACACAGAACACTGAAGCTTTCTTT
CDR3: CTSRADGTQNTEAFF

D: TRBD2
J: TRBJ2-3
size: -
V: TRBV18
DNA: TGTGCCAGCTCACCACTGGCGCTAGCGGAAAGCACAGATACGCAGTATTTT
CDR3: CASSPLALAESTDTQYF

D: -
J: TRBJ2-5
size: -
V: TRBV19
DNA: TGTGCCAGTAGTATGACACCGATGGAAGAGACCCAGTACTTC
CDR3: CASSMTPMEETQYF

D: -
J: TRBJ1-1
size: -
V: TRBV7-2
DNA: TGTGCCAGCAGCTTAGCGATCAGCGGGGCGGGTGTCGCTTTCTTT
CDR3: CASSLAISGAGVAFF

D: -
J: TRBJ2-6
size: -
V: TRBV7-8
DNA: TGTGCCAGCTGGGAGAACTCTGGGGCCAACGTCCTGACTTTC
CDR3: CASWENSGANVLTF